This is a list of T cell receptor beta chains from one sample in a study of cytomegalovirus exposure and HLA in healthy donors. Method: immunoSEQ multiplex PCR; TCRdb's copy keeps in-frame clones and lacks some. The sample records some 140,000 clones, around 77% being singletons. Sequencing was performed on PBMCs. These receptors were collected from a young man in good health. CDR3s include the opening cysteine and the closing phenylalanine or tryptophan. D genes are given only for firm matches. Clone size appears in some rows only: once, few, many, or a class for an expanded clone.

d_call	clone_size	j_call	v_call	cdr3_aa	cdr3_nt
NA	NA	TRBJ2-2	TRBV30	CAWTLRGGELFF	TGTGCCTGGACCCTAAGGGGAGGGGAGCTGTTTTTT
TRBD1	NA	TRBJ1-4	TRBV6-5	CASSYKGQRNEKLFF	TGTGCCAGCAGTTACAAGGGACAGCGGAATGAAAAACTGTTTTTT
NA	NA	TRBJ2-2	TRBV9	CASSEEGRNTGELFF	TGTGCCAGCAGCGAAGAGGGCAGAAACACCGGGGAGCTGTTTTTT
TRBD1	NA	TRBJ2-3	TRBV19	CASSGTGSTDTQYF	TGTGCCAGTTCTGGGACAGGGAGCACAGATACGCAGTATTTT
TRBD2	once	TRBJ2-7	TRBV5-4	CASSLGASGSFEQYF	TGTGCCAGCAGCTTGGGCGCCAGCGGGAGCTTCGAGCAGTACTTC
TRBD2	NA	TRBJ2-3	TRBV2	CASSTRLAGGTSTDTQYF	TGTGCCAGCAGTACGCGACTAGCGGGAGGGACTAGCACAGATACGCAGTATTTT
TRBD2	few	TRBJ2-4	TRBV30	CAWSRAGGPNIQYF	TGTGCCTGGTCTCGGGCGGGAGGGCCGAACATTCAGTACTTC
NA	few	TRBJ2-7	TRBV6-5	CATRKGVEQYF	TGTGCCACCCGTAAGGGGGTCGAGCAGTACTTC
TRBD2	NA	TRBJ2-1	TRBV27	CASSVLTSGKYNEQFF	TGTGCCAGCAGCGTCCTGACTAGCGGGAAATACAATGAGCAGTTCTTC
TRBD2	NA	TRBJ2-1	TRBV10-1	CASSDRTSGRGFF	TGCGCCAGCAGCGACCGAACTAGCGGGAGGGGGTTCTTC
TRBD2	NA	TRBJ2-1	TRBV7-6	CASRRGVLGFNEQFF	TGTGCCAGCCGCCGGGGGGTCCTCGGCTTCAATGAGCAGTTCTTC
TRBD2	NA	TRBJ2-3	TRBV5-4	CASSLALAGGTLDTQYF	TGTGCCAGCAGCTTGGCCCTGGCGGGAGGCACCCTTGATACGCAGTATTTT
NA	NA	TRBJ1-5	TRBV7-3	CASSPSGLGQPQHF	TGTGCCAGCAGCCCCTCAGGGTTGGGTCAGCCCCAGCATTTT
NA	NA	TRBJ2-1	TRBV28	CASNLGLYNEQFF	TGTGCCAGCAACCTGGGACTTTACAATGAGCAGTTCTTC
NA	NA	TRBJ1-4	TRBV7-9	CASSSGAHWEKLFF	TGTGCCAGCAGCTCAGGGGCCCATTGGGAAAAACTGTTTTTT
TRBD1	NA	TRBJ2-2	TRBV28	CASNPRGQGFTGELFF	TGTGCCAGCAACCCCCGGGGACAGGGATTCACCGGGGAGCTGTTTTTT
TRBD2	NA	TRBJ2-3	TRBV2	CASSEAGGLAGIGSTDTQYF	TGTGCCAGCAGTGAAGCGGGGGGACTAGCGGGTATTGGGAGCACAGATACGCAGTATTTT
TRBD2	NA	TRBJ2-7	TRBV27	CASAGRGPSSYEQYF	TGTGCCAGCGCTGGGAGGGGCCCTAGCTCCTACGAGCAGTACTTC
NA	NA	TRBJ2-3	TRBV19	CASSTRTNTGTDTQYF	TGTGCCAGTAGTACTAGGACTAACACCGGCACAGATACGCAGTATTTT
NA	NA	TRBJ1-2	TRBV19	CASFGSANYGYTF	TGTGCCAGTTTCGGGAGTGCTAACTATGGCTACACCTTC
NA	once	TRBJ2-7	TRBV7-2	CASSFPPTYEQYF	TGTGCCAGCAGCTTCCCTCCGACTTACGAGCAGTACTTC
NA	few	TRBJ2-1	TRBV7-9	CASSRLVGSYNEQFF	TGTGCCAGCAGCCGCCTGGTGGGGAGCTACAATGAGCAGTTCTTC
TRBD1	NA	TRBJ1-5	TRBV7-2	CASSFPGTGGNQPQHF	TGTGCCAGCAGCTTCCCCGGGACAGGCGGAAATCAGCCCCAGCATTTT
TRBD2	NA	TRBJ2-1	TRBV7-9	CASSSSSGSGYNEQFF	TGTGCCAGCAGCTCCTCTAGCGGGAGTGGCTACAATGAGCAGTTCTTC
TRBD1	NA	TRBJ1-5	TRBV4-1	CASSRTGDRDQPQHF	TGCGCCAGCAGCCGAACAGGGGACCGGGATCAGCCCCAGCATTTT
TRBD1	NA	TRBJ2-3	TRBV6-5	CASSYAGTGSTDTQYF	TGTGCCAGCAGTTACGCCGGGACAGGGAGCACAGATACGCAGTATTTT
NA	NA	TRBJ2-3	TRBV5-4	CASSFRQGINTDTQYF	TGTGCCAGCAGCTTTCGGCAGGGGATCAACACAGATACGCAGTATTTT
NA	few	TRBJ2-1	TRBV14	CASSQYRDIYNEQFF	TGTGCCAGCAGCCAATACCGGGACATATACAATGAGCAGTTCTTC
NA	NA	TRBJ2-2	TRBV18	CASSPLSNTGELFF	TGTGCCAGCTCACCTTTATCGAACACCGGGGAGCTGTTTTTT
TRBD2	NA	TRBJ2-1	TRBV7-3	CASSPDGTSYNEQFF	TGTGCCAGCAGCCCGGACGGGACTAGCTACAATGAGCAGTTCTTC
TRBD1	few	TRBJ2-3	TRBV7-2	CASSFGTVTDTQYF	TGTGCCAGCAGCTTTGGGACAGTCACAGATACGCAGTATTTT
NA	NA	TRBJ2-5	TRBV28	CASSFGGVETQYF	TGTGCCAGCAGTTTCGGCGGGGTGGAGACCCAGTACTTC
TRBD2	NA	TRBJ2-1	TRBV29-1	CSVTRTSPNEQFF	TGCAGCGTTACCCGGACTAGCCCCAATGAGCAGTTCTTC
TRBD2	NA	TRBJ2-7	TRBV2	CASSFGRERYEQYF	TGTGCCAGCAGTTTCGGGCGGGAGAGGTACGAGCAGTACTTC
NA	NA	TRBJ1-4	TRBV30	CAWSVGGAGEKLFF	TGTGCCTGGAGTGTAGGAGGGGCAGGTGAAAAACTGTTTTTT
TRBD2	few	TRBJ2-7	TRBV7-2	CASRSSGGRYSYEQYF	TGTGCCAGCAGGAGCTCGGGCGGGAGGTACTCCTACGAGCAGTACTTC
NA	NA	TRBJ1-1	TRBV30	CAWSTPIRRTEAFF	TGTGCCTGGAGTACCCCCATTCGGCGGACTGAAGCTTTCTTT
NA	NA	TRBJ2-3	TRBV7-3	CASSLTSREAADTQYF	TGTGCCAGCAGCTTAACTTCAAGAGAGGCCGCAGATACGCAGTATTTT
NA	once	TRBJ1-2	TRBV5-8	CASTHGGILNYGYTF	TGTGCCAGCACCCATGGGGGGATCCTAAACTATGGCTACACCTTC
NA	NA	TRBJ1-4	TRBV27	CASRRGRVNEKLFF	TGTGCCAGCAGAAGGGGGAGGGTGAATGAAAAACTGTTTTTT
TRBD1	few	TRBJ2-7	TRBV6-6	CASSDSSGQGYEQYF	TGTGCCAGCAGCGACTCGTCGGGACAGGGCTACGAGCAGTACTTC
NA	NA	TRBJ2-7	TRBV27	CASSLIGSGPYEQYF	TGTGCCAGCAGTTTAATCGGGTCAGGGCCCTACGAGCAGTACTTC
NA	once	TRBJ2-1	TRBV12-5	CASGLVQFNEQFF	TGTGCTAGTGGTTTGGTGCAGTTCAATGAGCAGTTCTTC
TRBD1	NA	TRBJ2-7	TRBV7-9	CAIQTRDRSSYEQYF	TGTGCCATCCAGACCCGGGACAGGTCATCCTACGAGCAGTACTTC
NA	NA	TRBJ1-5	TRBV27	CASSARGIGNQPQHF	TGTGCCAGCAGTGCCCGGGGGATTGGCAATCAGCCCCAGCATTTT
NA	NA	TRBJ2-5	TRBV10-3	CAISVGETQYF	TGTGCCATCAGCGTCGGAGAGACCCAGTACTTC
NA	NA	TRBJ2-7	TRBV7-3	CASSLSATGYEQYF	TGTGCCAGCAGCTTAAGCGCCACGGGCTACGAGCAGTACTTC
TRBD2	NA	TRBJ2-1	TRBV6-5	CASSYEAGGYNEQFF	TGTGCCAGCAGTTACGAAGCGGGGGGCTACAATGAGCAGTTCTTC
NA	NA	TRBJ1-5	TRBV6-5	CASSYHQGRQPQHF	TGTGCCAGCAGTTACCATCAGGGGCGTCAGCCCCAGCATTTT
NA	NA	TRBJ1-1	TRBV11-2	CASNRVGTEAFF	TGTGCCAGCAACCGGGTGGGCACTGAAGCTTTCTTT
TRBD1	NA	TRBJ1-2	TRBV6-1	CASWRQGAGGYTF	TGTGCCAGCTGGAGACAGGGGGCTGGTGGCTACACCTTC
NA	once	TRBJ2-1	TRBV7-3	CASSLTRVREQFF	TGTGCCAGCAGCTTAACTCGTGTCAGAGAGCAGTTCTTC